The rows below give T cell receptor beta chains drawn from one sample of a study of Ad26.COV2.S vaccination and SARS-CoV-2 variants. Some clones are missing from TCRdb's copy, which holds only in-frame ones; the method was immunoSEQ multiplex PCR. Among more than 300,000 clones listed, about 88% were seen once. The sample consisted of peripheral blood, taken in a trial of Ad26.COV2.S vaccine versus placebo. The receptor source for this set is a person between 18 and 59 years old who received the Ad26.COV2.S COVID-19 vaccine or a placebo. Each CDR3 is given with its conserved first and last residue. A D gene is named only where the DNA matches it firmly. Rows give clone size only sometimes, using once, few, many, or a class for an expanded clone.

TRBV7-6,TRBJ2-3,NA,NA,CASSLGGIRTDTQYF,TGTGCCAGCAGCTTAGGGGGGATAAGGACAGATACGCAGTATTTT
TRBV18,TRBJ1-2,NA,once,CASSPLPGPNYGYTF,TGTGCCAGCTCACCACTCCCAGGACCTAACTATGGCTACACCTTC
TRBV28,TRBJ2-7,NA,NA,CASSGSYEQYF,TGTGCCAGCAGTGGATCCTACGAGCAGTACTTC
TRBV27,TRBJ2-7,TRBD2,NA,CASSLRWTPTSGRSSEQYF,TGTGCCAGCAGTTTACGGTGGACCCCGACTAGCGGGAGGTCCTCCGAGCAGTACTTC
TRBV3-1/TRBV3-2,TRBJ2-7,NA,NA,CASSQGRAAAYEQYF,TGTGCCAGCAGCCAAGGAAGAGCGGCCGCCTACGAGCAGTACTTC
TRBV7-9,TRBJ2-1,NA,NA,CASSLSVSYNEQFF,TGTGCCAGCAGCTTAAGCGTTTCCTACAATGAGCAGTTCTTC
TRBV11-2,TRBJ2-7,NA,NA,CASSLGSRDEQYF,TGTGCCAGCAGCTTAGGCTCCAGGGACGAGCAGTACTTC
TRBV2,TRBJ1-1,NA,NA,CASSRSREAFF,TGTGCCAGCAGTCGAAGCCGTGAAGCTTTCTTT
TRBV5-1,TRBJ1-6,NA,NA,CASSWGAGFFPSSYNSPLHF,TGCGCCAGCAGCTGGGGGGCAGGTTTCTTTCCTAGCTCCTATAATTCACCCCTCCACTTT
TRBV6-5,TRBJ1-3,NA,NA,CASRAGPGNTIYF,TGTGCCAGCAGGGCAGGGCCTGGAAACACCATATATTTT
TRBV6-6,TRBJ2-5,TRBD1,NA,CASSYSRRGRTETQYF,TGTGCCAGCAGTTACTCGCGTAGGGGGCGCACGGAGACCCAGTACTTC
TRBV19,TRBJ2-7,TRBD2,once,CASVGTSGNYEQYF,TGTGCCAGCGTTGGGACTAGCGGGAACTACGAGCAGTACTTC
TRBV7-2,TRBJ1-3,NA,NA,CASSPTLGKNTIYF,TGTGCCAGCAGTCCGACACTTGGGAAAAACACCATATATTTT
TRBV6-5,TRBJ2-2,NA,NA,CASRKTQNTGELFF,TGTGCCAGCAGAAAGACACAAAACACCGGGGAGCTGTTTTTT
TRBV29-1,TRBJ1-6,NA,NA,CSVRTVTADSPLHF,TGCAGCGTTCGTACGGTCACCGCGGATTCACCCCTCCACTTT
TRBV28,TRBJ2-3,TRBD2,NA,CASPSSGRAVDTQYF,TGTGCCAGCCCATCAAGCGGGAGGGCCGTAGATACGCAGTATTTT
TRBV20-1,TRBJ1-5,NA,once,CSASPLGPQHF,TGCAGTGCTAGCCCCCTAGGGCCCCAGCATTTT
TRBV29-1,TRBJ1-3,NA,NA,CSALPPSGNTIYF,TGCAGCGCCCTCCCCCCCTCTGGAAACACCATATATTTT
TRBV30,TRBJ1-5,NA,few,CAWKGSNQPQHF,TGTGCCTGGAAAGGTAGCAATCAGCCCCAGCATTTT
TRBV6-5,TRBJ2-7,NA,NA,CASSSGGPPYEQYF,TGTGCCAGCAGTTCTGGCGGGCCCCCCTACGAGCAGTACTTC
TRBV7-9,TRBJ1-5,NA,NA,CASSLALRGYNSNQPQHF,TGTGCCAGCAGCTTAGCGCTCCGGGGGTACAATAGCAATCAGCCCCAGCATTTT
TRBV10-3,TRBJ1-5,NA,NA,CAIRSGPSGGGQPQHF,TGTGCCATCCGCTCAGGGCCCTCGGGGGGCGGACAGCCCCAGCATTTT
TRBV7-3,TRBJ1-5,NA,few,CASSLMAASNQPQHF,TGTGCCAGCAGCTTAATGGCAGCTAGCAATCAGCCCCAGCATTTT
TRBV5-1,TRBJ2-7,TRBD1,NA,CASSQGQATYEQYF,TGCGCCAGCAGCCAGGGACAGGCAACCTACGAGCAGTACTTC
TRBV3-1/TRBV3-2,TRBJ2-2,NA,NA,CASSHTWGANTGELFF,TGTGCCAGCAGCCATACGTGGGGCGCGAACACCGGGGAGCTGTTTTTT
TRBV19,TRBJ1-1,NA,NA,CASSISPGARAEAFF,TGTGCCAGTAGTATATCTCCGGGGGCCCGGGCTGAAGCTTTCTTT
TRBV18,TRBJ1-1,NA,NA,CASSPGSWAFF,TGTGCCAGCTCACCAGGCAGTTGGGCTTTCTTT
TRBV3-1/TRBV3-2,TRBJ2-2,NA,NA,CASSLLNRHTGELFF,TGTGCCAGCAGCCTTTTAAACAGGCACACCGGGGAGCTGTTTTTT
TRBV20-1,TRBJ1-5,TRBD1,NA,CSARGDRGVLGSNQPQHF,TGCAGTGCTCGTGGGGACAGGGGGGTATTAGGTAGCAATCAGCCCCAGCATTTT
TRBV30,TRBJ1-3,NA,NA,CAWSVFGNTIYF,TGTGCCTGGAGTGTATTTGGAAACACCATATATTTT
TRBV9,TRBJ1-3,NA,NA,CASSSQGRAAGNTIYF,TGTGCCAGCAGCTCACAGGGACGGGCGGCTGGAAACACCATATATTTT
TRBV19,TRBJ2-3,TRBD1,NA,CASSMRQGAGDTQYF,TGTGCCAGTAGTATGAGACAGGGGGCGGGAGATACGCAGTATTTT
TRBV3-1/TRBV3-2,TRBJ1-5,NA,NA,CASSQGPAFSNQPQHF,TGTGCCAGCAGCCAAGGTCCGGCGTTCAGCAATCAGCCCCAGCATTTT
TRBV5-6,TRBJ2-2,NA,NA,CASSSRFERPDTGELFF,TGTGCCAGCAGCTCTAGGTTCGAGCGACCAGACACCGGGGAGCTGTTTTTT
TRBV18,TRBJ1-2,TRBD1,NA,CASSPRQGDYGYTF,TGTGCCAGCTCACCACGACAGGGCGACTATGGCTACACCTTC
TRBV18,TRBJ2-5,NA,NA,CASSPSRAGETQYF,TGTGCCAGCTCACCGAGTAGGGCTGGCGAGACCCAGTACTTC
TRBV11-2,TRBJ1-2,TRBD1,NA,CASSPGQNYGYTF,TGTGCCAGCAGCCCGGGACAGAACTATGGCTACACCTTC
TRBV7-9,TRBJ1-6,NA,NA,CASSLGSRYNSPLHF,TGTGCCAGCAGCTTAGGTAGCAGGTATAATTCACCCCTCCACTTT
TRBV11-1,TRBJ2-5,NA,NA,CASSQEGLRGRETQYF,TGTGCCAGCAGCCAGGAGGGCCTAAGGGGGCGAGAGACCCAGTACTTC
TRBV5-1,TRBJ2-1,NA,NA,CASSLDGGTYNEQFF,TGCGCCAGCAGCTTGGACGGGGGGACATACAATGAGCAGTTCTTC
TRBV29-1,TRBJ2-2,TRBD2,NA,CSVEGVLAGGPRTGELFF,TGCAGCGTTGAAGGGGTCCTAGCGGGAGGGCCGAGGACCGGGGAGCTGTTTTTT